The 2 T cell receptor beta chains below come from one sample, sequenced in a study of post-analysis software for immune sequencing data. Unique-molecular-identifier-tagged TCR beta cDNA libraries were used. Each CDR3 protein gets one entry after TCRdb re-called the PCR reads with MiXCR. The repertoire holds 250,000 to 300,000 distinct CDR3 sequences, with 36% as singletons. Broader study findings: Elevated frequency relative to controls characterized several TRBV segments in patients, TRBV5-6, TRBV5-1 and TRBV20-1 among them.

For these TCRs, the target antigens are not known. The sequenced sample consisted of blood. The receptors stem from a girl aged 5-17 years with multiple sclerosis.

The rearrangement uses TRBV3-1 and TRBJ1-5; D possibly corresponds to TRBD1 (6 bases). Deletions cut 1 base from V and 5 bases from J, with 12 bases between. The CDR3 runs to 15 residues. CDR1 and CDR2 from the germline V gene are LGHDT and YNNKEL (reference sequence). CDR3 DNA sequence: TGTGCCAGCAGCCAAGTTAGCAGGACAGATCAGCCCCAGCATTTT. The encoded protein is CASSQVSRTDQPQHF. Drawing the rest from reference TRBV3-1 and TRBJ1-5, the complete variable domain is DTAVSQTPKYLVTQMGNDKSIKCEQNLGHDTMYWYKQDSKKFLKIMFSYNNKELIINETVPNRFSPKSPDKAHLNLHINSLELGDSAVYFCASSQVSRTDQPQHFGDGTRLSIL.

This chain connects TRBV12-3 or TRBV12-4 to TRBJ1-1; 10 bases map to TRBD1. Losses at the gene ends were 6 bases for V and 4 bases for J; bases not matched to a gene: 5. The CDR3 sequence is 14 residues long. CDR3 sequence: CASSRDRGITEAFF. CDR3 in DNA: TGTGCCAGCAGCAGGGACAGGGGAATCACTGAAGCTTTCTTT.